The source of this T cell receptor beta chain is a study of identical twins. TCRdb called the 5' RACE reads again in MiXCR, with one record for every CDR3 protein. The table records approximately 1.8 million distinct CDR3 sequences, 32% of them present only once. This clonotype was seen only once. CDR1 SGHDT and CDR2 YYEEEE come from the germline V gene. The V and J ends lost 5 bases and 4 bases, in that order; junction bases with no gene match: 7. This CDR3 is 14 amino acids long. This TCR derives from a newborn girl in good health. The sample comprised cord blood. The chain couples TRBV5-6 to TRBJ1-2, with 8 bases fitting TRBD1. CDR3 sequence: CASRRTGKSYGYTF. In nucleotides, the CDR3 is TGTGCCAGCAGACGGACAGGGAAGAGCTATGGCTACACCTTC.